This is a list of T cell receptor beta chains from one sample in a study of cytomegalovirus exposure and HLA in healthy donors. Assay: immunoSEQ multiplex PCR; the TCRdb copy retains only in-frame clones and omits some. The sample yields almost 200,000 clones, about 76% seen once. Sequenced input: PBMCs. The receptors stem from a male donor in good health and CMV-seropositive. Each CDR3 is given with its conserved first and last residue. A D gene is named only where the DNA matches it firmly. Rows give clone size only sometimes, using once, few, many, or a class for an expanded clone.

J,V,D,size,CDR3,DNA
TRBJ1-5,TRBV18,TRBD1,NA,CASSWGQGVQPQHF,TGTGCCAGCTCGTGGGGACAGGGGGTACAGCCCCAGCATTTT
TRBJ1-5,TRBV7-9,NA,NA,CSSSLVEGQPQHF,TGTTCCAGCAGCTTAGTGGAGGGCCAGCCCCAGCATTTT
TRBJ2-2,TRBV30,NA,NA,CATSGGGGTGELFF,TGTGCCACCTCGGGGGGAGGGGGCACCGGGGAGCTGTTTTTT
TRBJ2-1,TRBV10-3,TRBD2,NA,CAIKLAGGHNEQFF,TGTGCCATCAAACTAGCGGGGGGGCACAATGAGCAGTTCTTC
TRBJ1-1,TRBV18,NA,NA,CASSPDGRGAAFF,TGTGCCAGCTCACCAGACGGTAGGGGCGCGGCTTTTTTT
TRBJ2-5,TRBV4-2,NA,NA,CASSPSGQETQYF,TGTGCCAGCAGTCCCAGCGGACAAGAGACCCAGTACTTC
TRBJ2-1,TRBV7-8,NA,NA,CASNLPLRHFNSHNEQFF,TGTGCCAGCAACTTACCCCTGCGTCATTTCAACTCGCACAATGAGCAGTTCTTC
TRBJ1-1,TRBV10-3,TRBD1,NA,CAISGRGPNTEAFF,TGTGCCATCAGCGGGAGGGGGCCGAACACTGAAGCTTTCTTT
TRBJ2-3,TRBV7-9,NA,NA,CASSLPTGIVHPDTQYF,TGTGCCAGCAGCTTACCCACGGGGATCGTGCATCCAGATACGCAGTATTTT
TRBJ1-2,TRBV5-8,TRBD1,NA,CASSRQGGGYTF,TGTGCCAGCAGCAGACAGGGCGGCGGCTACACCTTC
TRBJ1-5,TRBV5-5,NA,few,CASSLEGGNQPQHF,TGTGCCAGCAGCTTGGAGGGGGGCAATCAGCCCCAGCATTTT
TRBJ1-4,TRBV11-2,NA,NA,CASSLSGEKLFF,TGTGCCAGCAGCTTGTCCGGTGAAAAACTGTTTTTT
TRBJ1-1,TRBV5-1,NA,NA,CASSRPGGTEAFF,TGCGCCAGCAGCAGGCCGGGGGGCACTGAAGCTTTCTTT
TRBJ2-2,TRBV7-6,TRBD2,NA,CASSPQAGSDTGELFF,TGTGCCAGCAGCCCTCAAGCGGGATCGGACACCGGGGAGCTGTTTTTT
TRBJ1-2,TRBV6-6,NA,NA,CASRDSGSIHGYTF,TGTGCCAGCAGGGACAGTGGGTCCATCCATGGCTACACCTTC
TRBJ2-1,TRBV9,TRBD2,NA,CASSVAGSGRARTPYNEQFF,TGTGCCAGCAGCGTAGCAGGTAGCGGGAGGGCCCGAACACCCTACAATGAGCAGTTCTTC
TRBJ1-3,TRBV15,NA,few,CATSKEGISGNTIYF,TGTGCCACCAGCAAGGAGGGGATATCTGGAAACACCATATATTTT
TRBJ2-7,TRBV19,TRBD2,NA,CASSMAGAISYEQYF,TGTGCCAGTAGTATGGCGGGAGCGATCTCCTACGAGCAGTACTTC
TRBJ2-5,TRBV7-9,TRBD1,few,CASSLYAGTGAETQYF,TGTGCCAGCAGCTTATACGCCGGGACAGGGGCCGAGACCCAGTACTTC
TRBJ1-6,TRBV5-1,TRBD1,NA,CASSPSQGEAYNSPLHF,TGCGCCAGCAGCCCCTCACAGGGGGAAGCCTATAATTCACCCCTCCACTTT
TRBJ2-1,TRBV25-1,NA,NA,CASSDRSPGSYNEQFF,TGTGCCAGCAGTGACCGATCCCCAGGGTCCTACAATGAGCAGTTCTTC
TRBJ2-1,TRBV6-5,TRBD2,NA,CASSYRLALDNEQFF,TGTGCCAGCAGTTACAGACTAGCCCTAGACAATGAGCAGTTCTTC
TRBJ1-1,TRBV19,NA,once,CASRRNSEAFF,TGTGCCAGTAGGAGGAACTCTGAAGCTTTCTTT
TRBJ2-1,TRBV7-2,TRBD2,NA,CASSLREEEQFF,TGTGCCAGCAGCTTACGGGAGGAAGAGCAGTTCTTC
TRBJ1-5,TRBV30,NA,NA,CAWSVRVNQPQHF,TGTGCCTGGAGTGTAAGAGTAAATCAGCCCCAGCATTTT
TRBJ2-7,TRBV9,TRBD1,NA,CASSPTGTGVYEQYF,TGTGCCAGCAGCCCAACCGGGACAGGGGTTTACGAGCAGTACTTC
TRBJ2-7,TRBV30,TRBD2,NA,CAWSPLAGGSYEQYF,TGTGCCTGGAGTCCCCTAGCGGGAGGGTCCTACGAGCAGTACTTC
TRBJ1-2,TRBV6-5,TRBD1,few,CASSYSTGTGIGYTF,TGTGCCAGCAGTTACTCGACGGGGACAGGGATTGGCTACACCTTC
TRBJ1-6,TRBV7-9,NA,NA,CASSLLGQRENSPLHF,TGTGCCAGCAGCTTATTAGGACAGCGAGAAAATTCACCCCTCCACTTT
TRBJ2-3,TRBV9,TRBD2,once,CASRPGLASTDTQYF,TGTGCCAGCAGACCGGGACTAGCGAGCACAGATACGCAGTATTTT
TRBJ1-1,TRBV19,NA,NA,CASSKTRTAGYTEAFF,TGTGCCAGTAGTAAGACCCGGACAGCTGGCTACACTGAAGCTTTCTTT
TRBJ1-2,TRBV15,NA,NA,CATSRGENYGYTF,TGTGCCACCAGCAGAGGGGAGAACTATGGCTACACCTTC
TRBJ1-1,TRBV6-4,TRBD1,NA,CASSDSSGGNAFF,TGTGCCAGCAGTGACTCGTCAGGGGGCAACGCTTTCTTT
TRBJ1-2,TRBV19,NA,NA,CASYSGGYTF,TGTGCCAGCTACAGTGGAGGCTACACCTTC
TRBJ2-2,TRBV5-4,NA,once,CASSLPQFNTGELFF,TGTGCCAGCAGCTTGCCCCAGTTCAACACCGGGGAGCTGTTTTTT
TRBJ2-3,TRBV19,TRBD1,NA,CASRNRGEGTDTQYF,TGTGCCAGTAGAAACAGGGGAGAGGGCACAGATACGCAGTATTTT
TRBJ2-4,TRBV18,TRBD2,once,CASSPLRGVGLAKNIQYF,TGTGCCAGCTCACCATTACGGGGGGTTGGCCTAGCCAAAAACATTCAGTACTTC
TRBJ2-2,TRBV7-3,TRBD1,NA,CASSLGQGTGELFF,TGTGCCAGCAGCTTGGGACAGGGAACCGGGGAGCTGTTTTTT
TRBJ2-2,TRBV6-5,NA,once,CAVKQATNTGELFF,TGTGCCGTAAAACAGGCTACGAACACCGGGGAGCTGTTTTTT
TRBJ2-1,TRBV5-4,NA,NA,CASRASFGQSSYNEQFF,TGTGCCAGCAGGGCTTCTTTCGGACAGAGCTCCTACAATGAGCAGTTCTTC
TRBJ1-1,TRBV18,NA,NA,CASSPTDSLTEAFF,TGTGCCAGCTCACCGACGGACAGCCTCACTGAAGCTTTCTTT
TRBJ2-3,TRBV6-5,NA,few,CASKTGTTDTQYF,TGTGCCAGCAAAACAGGGACCACAGATACGCAGTATTTT
TRBJ1-2,TRBV27,TRBD1,NA,CASSFLQGYGYTF,TGTGCCAGCAGTTTCTTACAGGGGTATGGCTACACCTTC
TRBJ1-1,TRBV18,NA,NA,CASSLRTEVNTEAFF,TGTGCCAGCTCCCTTCGGACAGAAGTGAACACTGAAGCTTTCTTT
TRBJ1-5,TRBV27,NA,NA,CASSYAGDQPQHF,TGTGCCAGCAGTTATGCGGGGGATCAGCCCCAGCATTTT
TRBJ2-1,TRBV5-6,TRBD2,NA,CASSAGTSGILSYNEQFF,TGTGCCAGCAGCGCCGGGACTAGCGGTATTCTTTCCTACAATGAGCAGTTCTTC
TRBJ2-5,TRBV18,NA,NA,CASSPTGGGTQYF,TGTGCCAGCTCACCGACCGGGGGAGGGACCCAGTACTTC
TRBJ2-1,TRBV7-2,TRBD2,NA,CASTLLGGRAYNEQFF,TGTGCCAGCACCCTCCTTGGCGGGAGGGCCTACAATGAGCAGTTCTTC
TRBJ1-1,TRBV10-3,NA,NA,CAIKDKTENTEAFF,TGTGCCATCAAGGACAAGACCGAGAACACTGAAGCTTTCTTT
TRBJ2-2,TRBV27,TRBD1,few,CASTIKTGPNTGELFF,TGTGCCAGCACTATTAAGACAGGGCCGAACACCGGGGAGCTGTTTTTT
TRBJ1-1,TRBV10-1,NA,NA,CASRKQGGGDTEAFF,TGCGCCAGCAGAAAACAGGGTGGTGGAGACACTGAAGCTTTCTTT
TRBJ1-2,TRBV11-2,TRBD1,NA,CASSNPGQGGGGYTF,TGTGCCAGCAGCAATCCCGGACAGGGAGGAGGGGGCTACACCTTC
TRBJ1-6,TRBV18,NA,NA,CASSPDSSPLHF,TGTGCCAGCTCACCGGACAGTTCACCCCTCCACTTT
TRBJ2-3,TRBV5-1,TRBD2,NA,CASSFASGRTTDTQYF,TGCGCCAGCAGCTTCGCTAGCGGGAGGACGACAGATACGCAGTATTTT
TRBJ2-7,TRBV27,TRBD1,NA,CASRIQGAYEQYF,TGTGCCAGCCGAATCCAGGGGGCCTACGAGCAGTACTTC
TRBJ2-5,TRBV28,TRBD1,NA,CASSLIGQGGRETQYF,TGTGCCAGCAGTTTAATAGGACAGGGGGGACGTGAGACCCAGTACTTC
TRBJ2-4,TRBV6-5,NA,NA,CASTRYGIQYF,TGTGCCAGCACCCGTTACGGCATTCAGTACTTC
TRBJ2-2,TRBV29-1,TRBD1,NA,CSVSGTAYTGELFF,TGCAGCGTCTCCGGGACAGCGTACACCGGGGAGCTGTTTTTT
TRBJ2-3,TRBV28,TRBD2,NA,CASWTSAYTDTQYF,TGTGCCAGCTGGACTAGCGCTTACACAGATACGCAGTATTTT